Below, one T cell receptor beta chain is given with its context. Its antigen is not identified. The patients chosen for sequencing had shown expansion of CD8+CD57+ cells (detected by flow cytometry). This entry comes from a study of CD8+CD57+ T cells in acquired aplastic anemia. General observations from the study: Patients were compared with controls for CD8+ Simpson's diversity, and no significant difference emerged.

Genomic DNA was employed as the template in profiling TCR beta VDJ and CDR3. TCRdb re-called the reads through MiXCR, storing one row per CDR3 protein. The data contain a few hundred thousand distinct CDR3 sequences, less than 85% of them singletons. Specimen: sorted CD4+, CD8+, or CD8+CD57+ T cells (not recorded which) from PBMCs. The clonotype originates from a human donor with aplastic anemia.

DNA of the CDR3: TGCAGTGCTAGCTTCGCGGGAGGGCTTCGCAATGAGCAGTTCTTC. It is translated as CSASFAGGLRNEQFF. The chain recombines TRBV20-1 with TRBJ2-1; 9 nucleotides match TRBD2. The germline V gene has CDR1 DFQATT and CDR2 SNEGSKA (reference sequence). J gave up 6 bases and V 3 bases, and 9 bases lay outside the gene matches. This CDR3 region has 15 residues.